This is a list of T cell receptor beta chains from one sample in a study of blood T cell repertoires in COVID-19. Repertoires were generated with immunoSEQ multiplex PCR, while TCRdb's copy carries only in-frame clones and drops some. The data show about 210,000 clones, 81% seen once. Material for sequencing was PBMCs or T cells enriched from blood (not recorded which). Source of these receptors: a man between 35 and 55 years old who had recovered from COVID-19. Each CDR3 is given without its conserved first and last residue.

V gene	J gene	CDR3 protein
TRBV7-2	TRBJ2-3	ASSLVGTDTQY
TRBV2	TRBJ1-1	ASSGGSVLPDTEAF
TRBV9	TRBJ1-3	ASSAPGTGNTIY
TRBV6-2/TRBV6-3	TRBJ2-7	ASSWTSGTPYEQY
TRBV3-1/TRBV3-2	TRBJ1-2	ASSHSTGFYYGYT
TRBV6-5	TRBJ2-3	ASSYEARGRDTQY
TRBV5-6	TRBJ2-1	ASSSASGRTQF
TRBV2	TRBJ2-7	ASSDPWTRYEQY
TRBV10-3	TRBJ1-2	AISSGATGALYYGYT
TRBV5-1	TRBJ1-2	ASSFSGQGEGYT
TRBV7-9	TRBJ1-4	ASSLTWALNEKLF
TRBV27	TRBJ2-1	ASSPLGGFDDNEQF
TRBV3-1/TRBV3-2	TRBJ2-7	ASSNSGNYEQY
TRBV19	TRBJ1-2	ASSRDRAPIYGYT
TRBV29-1	TRBJ1-1	SVVDRATEAF
TRBV7-9	TRBJ2-3	ASSLAFPTSGTTDTQY
TRBV18	TRBJ2-1	ASSPRGSSSYNEQF
TRBV11-1	TRBJ1-1	ASSLGRLNTEAF
TRBV6-5	TRBJ2-1	ASSRSRDEQF
TRBV19	TRBJ1-2	ASSDRGNYGYT
TRBV23-1	TRBJ1-1	ASSQCRTGANTEAF
TRBV5-1	TRBJ2-3	ASKETDTQY
TRBV11-2	TRBJ2-1	ASSQFGGNNEQF
TRBV4-1	TRBJ1-5	ASSQVVQVLSNQPQH